This entry lists 14 T cell receptor beta chains sequenced from one sample in a study of identical twins. MiXCR, run by TCRdb on the 5' RACE reads, gives a single entry per CDR3 protein. This table holds roughly 630,000 distinct CDR3 sequences, under 8.5% found once. Separately, the same data were catalogued under a study of yellow fever vaccine responses in identical twins.

Sequenced material: PBMCs. These receptors all stem from a woman aged 18-29 years in good health.

In this sample, this clonotype turned up a few times. The chain carries TRBV28 and TRBJ1-5; 9 nucleotides line up with TRBD1. Germline assignment: CDR1 MDHEN and CDR2 SYDVKM. After removal of 3 bases from V and 6 bases from J, the junction contained 6 bases not matched to a gene. CDR3 length: 15 residues. The CDR3 spells CASSFDDRGVQPQHF. Here the CDR3 DNA reads TGTGCCAGCAGTTTCGACGACAGGGGGGTTCAGCCCCAGCATTTT.

In its sample, this clonotype was seen many times. The chain uses TRBV6-5 and TRBJ2-6; D gene ambiguous. CDR1 is MNHEY and CDR2 is SVGAGI in the germline V gene. Trimming left V 0 bases short and J 0 bases short, with 12 bases between. This CDR3 is 18 amino acids long. CDR3 sequence (DNA): TGTGCCAGCAGTTACTCGTTCCGAGCCAACTCTGGGGCCAACGTCCTGACTTTC. Its translation: CASSYSFRANSGANVLTF.

This clonotype was seen more than once but under ten times. The genes are TRBV20-1 and TRBJ2-2; D uncertain. The CDR3 consists of 10 residues. V lost 3 bases and J 4 bases, leaving 0 bases between the germline ends. The germline CDR1 and CDR2 sequences are DFQATT and SNEGSKA (reference sequence). The DNA of the CDR3 is TGCAGTGCTAGCACCGGGGAGCTGTTTTTT. It specifies CSASTGELFF.

The rearrangement links TRBV27 to TRBJ2-3; 12 bases line up with TRBD1. V lost 0 bases, J lost 8 bases, and 3 bases stayed unmatched. CDR1 is MNHEY and CDR2 is SMNVEV in the germline V gene (reference sequence). This CDR3 region has 15 residues. CDR3 region: CASSLSGTGGGTQYF. Here the CDR3 DNA reads TGTGCCAGCAGTTTATCGGGGACAGGGGGCGGTACGCAGTATTTT.

The chain joins TRBV5-1 to TRBJ2-6, with D unclear. Deletions cut 6 bases from V and 0 bases from J, with 7 bases between. Germline V gene lookup returns CDR1 SGHRS and CDR2 YFSETQ. The CDR3 totals 14 residues. This CDR3 reads CASKASSGANVLTF. In nucleotides, the CDR3 is TGCGCCAGCAAGGCTTCCTCTGGGGCCAACGTCCTGACTTTC.

This clonotype turned up a few times. The chain has TRBV20-1 and TRBJ2-2; tentatively, D is TRBD1 or TRBD2 (6 bases each). The CDR3 has 14 amino acids. Germline V gene sequence: CDR1 DFQATT, CDR2 SNEGSKA (reference sequence). With 0 bases removed from V and 6 bases from J, the gap between germline ends came to 11 bases. The CDR3 bases are TGCAGTGCTAGAGATCGGAGGGGGTCCGGGGAGCTGTTTTTT. This codes for CSARDRRGSGELFF.

This clonotype was seen only a few times. The chain employs TRBV5-5 and TRBJ2-3, with a tentative D call TRBD2 (5 bases). V was pared by 0 bases and J by 2 bases, with 10 bases between. CDR3 length equals 15 residues. Germline V gene lookup returns CDR1 SGHKS and CDR2 YYEKEE (reference sequence). The CDR3 DNA is TGTGCCAGCAGCTTGGGGGGAGCGAACACAGATACGCAGTATTTT. The encoded protein is CASSLGGANTDTQYF.

This clonotype has a count of ten or more. CDR3 coding DNA: TGTGCCAGCAGCCAATCTAGACAGGAATACGAGCAGTACGTC. This encodes CASSQSRQEYEQYV. The chain employs TRBV3-1 and TRBJ2-7; D is perhaps TRBD1 (6 bases). The CDR3 sequence is 14 residues long. Germline-derived CDR1 and CDR2 are LGHDT and YNNKEL (reference sequence). V was shortened by 2 bases and J by 4 bases, with 12 bases between the two germline ends.

The V call is TRBV4-1, the J call TRBJ2-7; TRBD2 is a possible D gene (6 bases). The CDR3 consists of 13 residues. V lost 5 bases and J 2 bases, leaving 10 bases between the germline ends. Germline CDR1 MGHRA, CDR2 YSYEKL. This chain's CDR3 is CASSTTSAYEQYF. The CDR3 DNA is TGCGCCAGCAGCACGACTAGTGCCTACGAGCAGTACTTC.

This clonotype has only a few counts. The chain is built from TRBV3-1 and TRBJ2-7, with TRBD2 matching 9 bases. V was pared by 11 bases and J by 4 bases, with 12 bases of the junction left unmatched. Germline V CDR1 and CDR2: LGHDT, YNNKEL (reference sequence). There are 14 residues in the CDR3. CDR3 sequence: CAAGRGLAGYEQYF. CDR3 bases: TGTGCCGCCGGGAGGGGGCTAGCGGGGTACGAGCAGTACTTC.

In DNA, the CDR3 is TGTGCCATCAGTGCAGGGTCCAATGAGCAGTTCTTC. Its protein product is CAISAGSNEQFF. This sequence joins TRBV10-3 and TRBJ2-1; possibly TRBD1 for D (5 bases). The germline V gene has CDR1 ENHRY and CDR2 SYGVKD. Deletions cut 4 bases from V and 6 bases from J, with 7 bases between. This CDR3 region has 12 residues.

This clonotype was counted between two and nine times. The chain has TRBV10-3 and TRBJ2-3, with D uncertain. The CDR3 runs to 13 residues. Trimming cost V 2 bases and J 5 bases, with 8 bases left between them. Looked up from germline, CDR1 is ENHRY and CDR2 is SYGVKD. The CDR3 DNA is TGTGCCATCAGTGAGACTAAGATAGATACGCAGTATTTT. Translated, it gives CAISETKIDTQYF.

This rearrangement joins TRBV5-1 to TRBJ2-1; D gene unclear. Germline V lookup: CDR1 SGHRS, CDR2 YFSETQ. Trimming removed 0 bases from V and 0 bases from J, with 10 bases in between. This CDR3 comprises 16 residues. CDR3 region: CASSLVLLSSYNEQFF. In DNA form, the CDR3 reads TGCGCCAGCAGCTTGGTGCTTTTGAGCTCCTACAATGAGCAGTTCTTC.

The rearrangement joins TRBV20-1 to TRBJ2-5; D is perhaps TRBD2 (6 bases). The CDR3 sequence is 14 residues long. V was trimmed by 2 bases and J by 4 bases, leaving 14 bases between them. Germline V CDR1 and CDR2: DFQATT, SNEGSKA (reference sequence). CDR3 amino acids: CSARTGLIRETQYF. The CDR3 nucleotides are TGCAGTGCTAGAACCGGACTAATAAGAGAGACCCAGTACTTC.